Described below is a single T cell receptor (beta chain) sequence and its context. Libraries were prepared by immunoSEQ multiplex PCR; TCRdb keeps only in-frame clonotypes and omits some of them. The sample yields about 150,000 clones, around nine tenths seen once. The data belong to a study of blood T cell repertoires in COVID-19. The CDR3 is 15 amino acids. Trimming left V 5 bases short and J 4 bases short, with 18 bases between. Germline CDR1 SGHVS, CDR2 FQNEAQ. This sequence was found in a human donor in a cohort sampled during active COVID-19. The V gene is TRBV7-8, the J gene TRBJ2-7; D may be TRBD2 (6 bases). Sample: peripheral blood. The CDR3 nucleotides read TGTGCCAGCAGCCCCAAGCGGGTAAGGGGTTACGAGCAGTACTTC. This gives the protein CASSPKRVRGYEQYF.